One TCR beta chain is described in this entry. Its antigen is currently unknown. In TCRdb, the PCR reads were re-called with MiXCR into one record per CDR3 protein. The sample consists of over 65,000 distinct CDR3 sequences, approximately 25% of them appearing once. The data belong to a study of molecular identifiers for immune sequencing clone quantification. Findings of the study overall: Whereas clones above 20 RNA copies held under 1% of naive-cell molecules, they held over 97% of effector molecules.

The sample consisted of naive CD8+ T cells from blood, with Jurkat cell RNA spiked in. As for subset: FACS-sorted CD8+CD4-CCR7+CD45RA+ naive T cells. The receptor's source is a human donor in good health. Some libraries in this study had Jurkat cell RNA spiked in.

DNA for the CDR3: TGTGCCAGCAGTTTATCGGGACCAATTAATGAAAAACTGTTTTTT. Translation gives CASSLSGPINEKLFF. The chain uses TRBV27 and TRBJ1-4; possibly TRBD1 for D (5 bases). Germline V gives CDR1 MNHEY, CDR2 SMNVEV (reference sequence). The CDR3 extends over 15 amino acids. Deletions cut 0 bases from V and 4 bases from J, with 9 bases between.